Listed below are T cell receptor beta chains from one sample, sequenced in a study of blood T cell repertoires in COVID-19. Using immunoSEQ multiplex PCR, the repertoire was profiled, and TCRdb retains in-frame clones only, with some absent. The sample carries roughly 78,000 clones, roughly 86% recorded once. What was sequenced was peripheral blood. These receptors were taken from a woman in her sixties or seventies with acute or convalescent COVID-19. CDR3s leave out the opening cysteine and the closing phenylalanine or tryptophan. The order of the fields is J gene, V gene, CDR3 protein.

>TRBJ1-2|TRBV28
ASSTSETGKDYGYT
>TRBJ2-2|TRBV15
ATSRDSGELF
>TRBJ2-7|TRBV18
ASSPPSAQGGEQY
>TRBJ1-5|TRBV29-1
SVAQGGDQPQH
>TRBJ1-1|TRBV3-1/TRBV3-2
ASSPSGGIENTEAF
>TRBJ2-3|TRBV5-1
ASSAGLAGDSTDTQY
>TRBJ2-5|TRBV5-3
ARSLALAGVQETQY
>TRBJ2-5|TRBV5-1
ASSRGPSQETQY
>TRBJ1-2|TRBV6-5
ASSRGQGLGYT
>TRBJ1-2|TRBV19
ASSMSAANGGYT
>TRBJ2-1|TRBV6-4
ASSDSRGGSLDEQF
>TRBJ2-3|TRBV11-1
ASSLVARGDTQY
>TRBJ2-7|TRBV6-5
ASSYAGEGYEQY
>TRBJ1-1|TRBV28
ASSLGSRRGEAF
>TRBJ1-5|TRBV6-5
ASRTVTGVNQPQH
>TRBJ2-5|TRBV5-4
ASSLPPASGQETQY
>TRBJ1-2|TRBV7-2
ASSPAPGQGSYGYT
>TRBJ1-4|TRBV2
ASRPQGSDREKLF
>TRBJ2-1|TRBV3-1/TRBV3-2
ASSQDTSRYNEQF
>TRBJ2-7|TRBV21-1
ASSPPEGLSKPLTYSSYEQY
>TRBJ2-1|TRBV5-4
ASSPGTSDEQF
>TRBJ2-3|TRBV7-2
ASSRGGSTDTQY
>TRBJ2-1|TRBV27
ASSISSGTYNEQF
>TRBJ1-3|TRBV18
ASSPGVSSDTIY
>TRBJ1-1|TRBV6-5
ASSYSGRNTEAF
>TRBJ2-3|TRBV7-9
ASVDPGQGLIDTQY
>TRBJ1-5|TRBV6-4
ASSDSAGENNQPQH
>TRBJ1-2|TRBV19
ASSPGGTGGFYGYT
>TRBJ1-2|TRBV28
ASSSGQTYGYT
>TRBJ1-2|TRBV28
ASSYDTTNPYGYT
>TRBJ1-4|TRBV2
ASTSGWTNEKLF
>TRBJ1-4|TRBV10-3
AISDHRTTNEKLF
>TRBJ2-7|TRBV18
ASSPLPNVGQGAYEQY
>TRBJ1-1|TRBV5-1
ASSDGSRGQAF
>TRBJ2-7|TRBV18
ASSPQRDAYEQY
>TRBJ1-3|TRBV28
ASSSGQLRNTIY
>TRBJ2-6|TRBV18
ASSPSRRANVLT
>TRBJ2-3|TRBV19
ASSSGGTDTQY
>TRBJ1-1|TRBV18
ASSEGTGRNTEAF
>TRBJ2-1|TRBV23-1
ASSHIPGQGKWDEQF
>TRBJ1-4|TRBV4-3
ASSQDPGQGYEKLF
>TRBJ2-7|TRBV6-5
ASSLQGYEQY
>TRBJ1-2|TRBV6-2/TRBV6-3
ASIPGQWNYGYT
>TRBJ2-7|TRBV6-5
ASRTGVIYEQY
>TRBJ1-6|TRBV28
ASSRPGDNSPLH
>TRBJ2-5|TRBV28
ASSLPLQGAKTQY
>TRBJ2-1|TRBV27
ASSLGQGTRNEQF
>TRBJ2-1|TRBV6-5
ASSYGQGAYNEQF